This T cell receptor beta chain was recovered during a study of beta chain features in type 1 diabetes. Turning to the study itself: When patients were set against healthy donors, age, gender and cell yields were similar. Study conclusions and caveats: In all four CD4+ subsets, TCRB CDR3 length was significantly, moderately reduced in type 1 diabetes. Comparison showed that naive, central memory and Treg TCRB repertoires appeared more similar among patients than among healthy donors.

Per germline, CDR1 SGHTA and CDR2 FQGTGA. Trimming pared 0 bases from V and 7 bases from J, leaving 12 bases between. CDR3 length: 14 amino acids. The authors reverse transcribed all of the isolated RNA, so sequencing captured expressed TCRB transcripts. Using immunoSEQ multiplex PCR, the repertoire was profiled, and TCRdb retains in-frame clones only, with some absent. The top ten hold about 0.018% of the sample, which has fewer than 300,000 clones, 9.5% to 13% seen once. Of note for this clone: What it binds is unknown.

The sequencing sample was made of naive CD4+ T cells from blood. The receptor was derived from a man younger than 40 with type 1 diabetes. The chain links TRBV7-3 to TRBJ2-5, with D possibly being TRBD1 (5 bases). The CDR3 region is CASSLTRSQGTQYF. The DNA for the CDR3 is TGTGCCAGCAGCTTAACGAGGAGTCAGGGGACCCAGTACTTC.